The 27 T cell receptor beta chains reported below all come from one sample, sequenced in a study of T-cell reconstitution after alpha-beta-depleted transplantation in children. Preparing the TCRbeta library involved the use of unique molecular identifiers. In TCRdb, the PCR reads were re-called with MiXCR into one record per CDR3 protein. The table has around 600,000 distinct CDR3 sequences, 15% to 20% seen once. Here the sequenced sample was PBMCs from the stem cell graft donor, taken from the stem cell graft. All receptors come from a human donor who donated a stem cell graft to a child with acute myeloid leukemia.

The chain has TRBV5-1 and TRBJ2-5; D is uncertain. Germline CDR1 reads SGHRS; CDR2 reads YFSETQ. The germline V and J ends were trimmed by 0 bases and 2 bases, with 8 bases remaining between them. The CDR3 is 14 residues long. CDR3 sequence (DNA): TGCGCCAGCAGCTTGGCCATGGGACAAGAGACCCAGTACTTC. This translates into CASSLAMGQETQYF.

This clonotype was recorded many times. The V gene is TRBV5-1, the J gene TRBJ2-3; D might be TRBD1 or TRBD2, each matching 5 bases. Germline V gene data show CDR1 as SGHRS and CDR2 as YFSETQ. The CDR3 loop spans 15 amino acids. Trimming cost V 0 bases and J 6 bases, with 14 bases left between them. CDR3 amino acids: CASSLARGDGDTQYF. The CDR3 DNA sequence: TGCGCCAGCAGCTTGGCCCGAGGGGACGGTGATACGCAGTATTTT. Supplemented by reference TRBV5-1 and TRBJ2-3, the full variable domain reads KAGVTQTPRYLIKTRGQQVTLSCSPISGHRSVSWYQQTPGQGLQFLFEYFSETQRNKGNFPGRFSGRQFSNSRSEMNVSTLELGDSALYLCASSLARGDGDTQYFGPGTRLTVL.

The table lists this clonotype with a few counts. J is TRBJ2-1 and V is TRBV6-1; D perhaps matches TRBD2 (5 bases). The CDR3 contains 12 residues. V lost 7 bases to trimming and J lost 6 bases, with 10 bases between them. Germline loops: CDR1 MNHNS, CDR2 SASEGT. The CDR3 region is CASTRTVNEQFF. The CDR3 coding sequence is TGTGCCAGCACCCGGACTGTCAATGAGCAGTTCTTC.

This clonotype has ten or more counts. This sequence joins TRBV29-1 and TRBJ2-3; 7 bases match TRBD2. CDR3 size: 13 residues. From germline, CDR1 is SQVTM and CDR2 ANQGSEA. The CDR3 coding sequence is TGCAGTGCCCGCCAGGGAGGGACAGATACGCAGTATTTT. As protein: CSARQGGTDTQYF.

This clonotype was picked up many times. The chain combines TRBV6-4 with TRBJ1-1, with a possible D match to TRBD1 (5 bases). Germline CDR1 is MRHNA and CDR2 is SNTAGT. Trimming cost V 4 bases and J 7 bases, with 7 bases left between them. The CDR3 consists of 11 residues. CDR3 nucleotide sequence: TGTGCCAGCAGTGGGGGGGGTGAAGCTTTCTTT. It encodes CASSGGGEAFF.

The table lists this clonotype with a few counts. The DNA for the CDR3 is TGCAGCGTCCTGACAGAGGCTAACTATGGCTACACCTTC. Protein: CSVLTEANYGYTF. The chain links TRBV29-1 to TRBJ1-2; a possible D gene is TRBD1 (5 bases). Per germline, CDR1 SQVTM and CDR2 ANQGSEA. V was cut by 6 bases and J by 0 bases, with 11 bases left in between. The CDR3 loop spans 13 amino acids.

The chain has TRBV21-1 and TRBJ1-3. TRBV21-1 is tagged as a pseudogene. This CDR3 spans 16 amino acids. CDR3 in amino acids: CASSKEASSSGNTIYF. The CDR3 DNA follows: TGTGCCAGCAGCAAAGAGGCCAGCAGCTCTGGAAACACCATATATTTT.

The V gene is TRBV7-9, the J gene TRBJ2-7, with 8 bases aligning to TRBD1. V trimming: 5 bases; J trimming: 3 bases; junction bases outside the gene matches: 6. The CDR3 runs 14 residues. Per germline, CDR1 SEHNR and CDR2 FQNEAQ (reference sequence). CDR3 nucleotide sequence: TGTGCCAGCAGCCGCCGGGACAGGTACTACGAGCAGTACTTC. Translating it yields CASSRRDRYYEQYF.

The rearrangement links TRBV5-1 to TRBJ2-3, with TRBD1 matching over 9 bases. J lost 0 bases, V lost 6 bases, and 5 bases had no gene match. Germline V gene lookup returns CDR1 SGHRS and CDR2 YFSETQ. The CDR3 has 15 residues. The CDR3 DNA sequence: TGCGCCAGCACATCACAGGGGGCGAGCACAGATACGCAGTATTTT. Translated: CASTSQGASTDTQYF.

The chain couples TRBV7-2 to TRBJ2-7; D unclear. Trimming removed 5 bases at V and 6 bases at J, with 14 bases between. Germline values: CDR1 SGHTA, CDR2 FQGNSA. The CDR3 is made up of 13 amino acids. The CDR3 DNA reads TGTGCCAGCAGCCCAGAACCAAGAGGCGAGCAGTACTTC. Translated, it gives CASSPEPRGEQYF.

This clonotype occurred many times. This chain joins TRBV10-3 and TRBJ1-1; 7 bases agree with TRBD1. CDR1 and CDR2 from the germline V gene are ENHRY and SYGVKD. V gave up 5 bases and J gave up 4 bases; unmatched junction bases: 16. The CDR3 is 17 amino acids. The CDR3 here is CAISQYKTGQTSTEAFF. CDR3 nucleotides: TGTGCCATCAGTCAATATAAGACAGGGCAGACGTCCACTGAAGCTTTCTTT.

This clonotype has ten or more counts. The chain couples TRBV6-5 to TRBJ2-2; 7 nucleotides line up with TRBD1. Germline V gives CDR1 MNHEY, CDR2 SVGAGI. V lost 2 bases and J lost 4; bases outside the gene matches: 7. The CDR3 runs 16 residues. The CDR3 coding sequence is TGTGCCAGCAGTTACCGTGACAGGGTTGGCACCGGGGAGCTGTTTTTT. Amino acids: CASSYRDRVGTGELFF.

This chain connects TRBV12-3 or TRBV12-4 to TRBJ1-1; D is ambiguous. Between the trimmed V and J ends, which lost 2 bases and 4 bases, there was a span of 11 bases. This CDR3 comprises 14 residues. CDR3 sequence: CASSLRQSPTEAFF. As DNA, the CDR3 is TGTGCCAGCAGTTTACGGCAGTCTCCCACTGAAGCTTTCTTT.

In this sample, this clonotype turned up many times. The chain uses TRBV20-1 and TRBJ1-5, with D possibly TRBD1 on 5 matching bases. Looked up from germline, CDR1 is DFQATT and CDR2 is SNEGSKA (reference sequence). The CDR3 has 18 residues. The V and J ends lost 3 bases and 0 bases respectively, with 21 bases between them. The CDR3 region has the DNA TGCAGTGCTAGCACCGACCGGGACGGCGGTTATAGCAATCAGCCCCAGCATTTT. The encoded protein is CSASTDRDGGYSNQPQHF.

The chain joins TRBV7-2 to TRBJ2-7; no clear D gene. Germline CDR1 is SGHTA and CDR2 is FQGNSA. The CDR3 is 16 amino acids. V shed 1 base and J shed 2 bases, with 15 bases lying between them. CDR3 protein: CASSLGLSFLAYEQYF. The CDR3 DNA sequence: TGTGCCAGCAGCTTAGGACTCTCGTTCCTCGCCTACGAGCAGTACTTC.

This rearrangement joins TRBV4-1 to TRBJ1-1; unclear D gene. V was clipped by 2 bases and J by 11 bases, with 9 bases between them. The length of the CDR3 is 11 residues. Germline CDR1 is MGHRA and CDR2 is YSYEKL. The CDR3 DNA sequence: TGCGCCAGCAGCCAATCGGGGTATGCTTTCTTT. Protein sequence: CASSQSGYAFF.

This clonotype was picked up many times. This chain connects TRBV12-3 or TRBV12-4 to TRBJ1-1, with 7 nucleotides matching TRBD1. The CDR3 contains 15 residues. Trimming cost V 2 bases and J 0 bases; bases outside gene matches: 3. The CDR3 DNA follows: TGTGCCAGCAGTTTAAGGGACAGCATGAACACTGAAGCTTTCTTT. This sequence encodes CASSLRDSMNTEAFF.

The CDR3 DNA reads TGTGCCAGCAGCTTGGAAAGGGACAAGCAGTACTTC. Translation gives CASSLERDKQYF. This chain links TRBV7-9 with TRBJ2-7; D is possibly TRBD1 (6 bases). CDR1 SEHNR and CDR2 FQNEAQ come from the germline V gene (reference sequence). Trimming removed 3 bases from V and 8 bases from J, with 11 bases in between. This CDR3 has 12 amino acids.

This clonotype appeared a few times. The chain recombines TRBV5-1 with TRBJ2-1; TRBD2 aligns across 9 bases. The CDR3 runs to 16 residues. V lost 1 base, J lost 2 bases, and 4 bases stayed unmatched. Germline CDR1 SGHRS, CDR2 YFSETQ. The CDR3 protein is CASSLWRGGAYNEQFF. For the CDR3, the DNA is TGCGCCAGCAGCTTGTGGCGGGGGGGCGCCTACAATGAGCAGTTCTTC.

The chain has TRBV5-6 and TRBJ1-5; D uncertain. The V gene's germline CDR1 is SGHDT and CDR2 YYEEEE. The CDR3 covers 13 residues. V was trimmed by 0 bases and J by 7 bases, leaving 8 bases between them. CDR3 nucleotides: TGTGCCAGCAGCTTGGTGAGGGCCCAGCCCCAGCATTTT. Encoded protein: CASSLVRAQPQHF.

The V call is TRBV20-1, the J call TRBJ2-7, with TRBD1 identical over 7 bases. V shed 6 bases, J shed 6 bases, and the junction held 11 bases outside the gene matches. The germline gives CDR1 DFQATT, CDR2 SNEGSKA (reference sequence). The CDR3 spans 13 residues. DNA of the CDR3: TGCAGTGCACTCGACAGGGCGTCTGGCGAGCAGTACTTC. This translates into CSALDRASGEQYF.

The gene calls are TRBV6-2 or TRBV6-3 and TRBJ2-7, with a weak D call TRBD2 (5 bases). The CDR3 runs to 11 residues. Germline loops: CDR1 MNHEY, CDR2 SVGEGT. V was cut by 4 bases and J by 9 bases, with 10 bases left in between. CDR3 region: CASSFGVAQYF. In nucleotides, the CDR3 is TGTGCCAGCAGTTTCGGGGTTGCGCAGTACTTC.

V usage is TRBV6-6 and J usage is TRBJ2-7; D unresolved. Germline loops: CDR1 MNHNY, CDR2 SVGAGI (reference sequence). The CDR3 is 12 residues long. V was cut by 5 bases and J by 1 base, with 6 bases left in between. The CDR3 DNA sequence: TGTGCCAGCAGTGACTTATCCTACGAGCAGTACTTC. This encodes CASSDLSYEQYF.

This clonotype came up many times. V usage is TRBV20-1 and J usage is TRBJ1-2; D gene ambiguous. Per the germline V gene, CDR1 is DFQATT and CDR2 is SNEGSKA (reference sequence). V was clipped by 3 bases and J by 0 bases, with 11 bases between them. The CDR3 covers 14 residues. The chain's CDR3 is CSARVGRANYGYTF. CDR3 DNA sequence: TGCAGTGCTAGGGTTGGGAGAGCTAACTATGGCTACACCTTC.

The rearrangement joins TRBV7-9 to TRBJ2-1; 7 bases line up with TRBD1. The CDR3 loop spans 13 amino acids. CDR1 and CDR2 (germline): SEHNR, FQNEAQ (reference sequence). V was clipped by 0 bases and J by 13 bases; unmatched bases: 6. CDR3 nucleotide sequence: TGTGCCAGCAGCTTAGCGGACAGGTCAGGACAGTTCTTC. This encodes CASSLADRSGQFF.

This clonotype was detected many times. CDR3 in amino acids: CSATFQGGYGYTF. The CDR3 region has the DNA TGCAGTGCTACCTTTCAGGGTGGCTATGGCTACACCTTC. The rearrangement joins TRBV20-1 to TRBJ1-2; D possibly corresponds to TRBD1 (5 bases). Germline CDR1 DFQATT, CDR2 SNEGSKA (reference sequence). V shed 4 bases and J shed 4 bases, with 13 bases lying between them. The CDR3 runs 13 residues.

This clonotype occurred a few times. The rearrangement links TRBV10-3 to TRBJ1-1; the D gene is possibly TRBD1 (5 bases). The CDR3 is 20 amino acids. Germline V gene lookup returns CDR1 ENHRY and CDR2 SYGVKD. Trimming removed 2 bases at V and 0 bases at J, with 25 bases between. Here the CDR3 DNA reads TGTGCCATCAGTGAGGAGGGGATTGGGCGCGATACTAGGATGAACACTGAAGCTTTCTTT. Translating it yields CAISEEGIGRDTRMNTEAFF.